Following are 5 T cell receptor beta chains from one sample sequenced in a study of T cell responses to AZD1222 COVID-19 vaccine. Clones were sequenced by immunoSEQ multiplex PCR, and TCRdb holds only the in-frame ones, with some missing. The sample gives 150,000 to 200,000 clones, about 95% of which show up once; about 0.6% is in the top ten. The source material was peripheral blood, sampled on day 0 of AZD1222 vaccination. The receptor set was obtained from an adult in good health.

Worth noting for this clone: A junction end diverges from the germline sequence, so it may reflect a read error. This chain joins TRBV30 and TRBJ1-1; 7 nucleotides line up with TRBD1. Germline CDR1 and CDR2: GTSNPN and SVGIG (reference sequence). This CDR3 comprises 15 residues. CDR3 coding DNA: TGTGCCTGGAGTGTATTACCAGGGGGGAACACTGAAGCTTTTTTT. Translating it yields CAWSVLPGGNTEAFF.

The sample holds one count of this clone. This chain connects TRBV5-6 to TRBJ2-7; 9 bases are shared with TRBD2. The V and J ends lost 4 bases and 2 bases, in that order; junction bases with no gene match: 10. The CDR3 covers 16 residues. Germline CDR1 SGHDT, CDR2 YYEEEE. The CDR3 DNA follows: TGTGCCAGCAGCATGGGGGTAGCGGGAGTGCCCTACGAGCAGTACTTC. This translates into CASSMGVAGVPYEQYF.

This clone was counted a few times. This sequence joins TRBV6-4 and TRBJ2-2; 9 bases fit TRBD2. The V gene's germline CDR1 is MRHNA and CDR2 SNTAGT. The CDR3 consists of 14 residues. V lost 1 base and J lost 6; bases outside the gene matches: 0. CDR3 sequence reads: CASSDLAGAGELFF. Written as DNA, the CDR3 is TGTGCCAGCAGTGACTTAGCGGGAGCCGGGGAGCTGTTTTTT.

This chain joins TRBV7-9 and TRBJ1-2, with D possibly being TRBD1 (6 bases). Per germline, CDR1 SEHNR and CDR2 FQNEAQ (reference sequence). The ends were cut back, 1 base at V and 4 bases at J, with 13 bases in the middle. This CDR3 contains 15 residues. CDR3 DNA: TGTGCCAGCAGCTTAGTGTCAGGGACACTCTATGGCTACACCTTC. Its protein is CASSLVSGTLYGYTF.

CDR3: CASRCDRGSEAFF. DNA for the CDR3: TGTGCAAGTCGCTGTGATAGGGGTTCTGAAGCTTTCTTT. The chain has TRBV12-2 and TRBJ1-1; TRBD1 is the table's D call and was not checked against the DNA. TRBV12-2 is recorded as a pseudogene. This CDR3 region has 13 residues.